This TCR beta chain was recorded in a study of cytomegalovirus exposure and HLA in healthy donors. Study-wide results and caveats: Later on, an analysis showed TCR association rates differing by HLA locus, with DRB1 the most and HLA-C the fewest. The HLA-A and HLA-B alleles of most subjects were reportedly predicted accurately from TCR beta sequences.

Germline CDR1 is SQVTM and CDR2 is ANQGSEA. The CDR3 has 14 amino acids. V was cut by 5 bases and J by 0 bases, with 8 bases left in between. PCR primers comprised 60 Vbeta and 13 Jbeta primers. Produced via immunoSEQ multiplex PCR; TCRdb's table is partial and in-frame only. The sample consists of 99,000 or so clones, 9.5% to 15% of them appearing once. This clone has a handful of counts. Antigen: not known. This TCR derives from a man between 40 and 49 years old in good health and CMV-seropositive. Sequenced material: PBMCs. V is TRBV29-1 and J is TRBJ2-6, with D possibly TRBD1 on 5 matching bases. The CDR3 nucleotides are TGCAGCGTTTCACAGGACTCTGGGGCCAACGTCCTGACTTTC. Its protein product is CSVSQDSGANVLTF. Full variable domain (outside the CDR3, taken from reference TRBV29-1 and TRBJ2-6): SAVISQKPSRDICQRGTSLTIQCQVDSQVTMMFWYRQQPGQSLTLIATANQGSEATYESGFVIDKFPISRPNLTFSTLTVSNMSPEDSSIYLCSVSQDSGANVLTFGAGSRLTVL.